This T cell receptor (beta chain) was profiled in a study of T cells after yellow fever vaccination. Regarding the study as a whole: Although the secondary response was weaker, it peaked faster, at day 5 versus 15. Abundant clonotypes from the bulk population could have been carried over as contaminants into FACS-sorted repertoires. Post-booster samples contained most primary-vaccination clones (more than 95% CD4, less than 90% CD8). Overlap between CD4 and CD8 compartments was detected for a small share of clonotypes.

TCRdb re-derived calls from the 5' RACE reads in MiXCR, one entry per CDR3 protein. The profile shows approximately 170,000 distinct CDR3 sequences, approximately 10% of them singletons. In this sample, this clonotype turned up a few times. Its specificity is not known. This CDR3 spans 15 amino acids. With 4 bases clipped from V and 4 bases from J, the junction kept 7 bases outside the gene matches. From germline, CDR1 is SEHNR and CDR2 FQNEAQ (reference sequence). The material sequenced was CD8+ T cells sorted from PBMCs, taken 15 days after the yellow fever booster vaccination. This TCR came from a young man who received the YFV17D yellow fever vaccine. The chain joins TRBV7-9 to TRBJ2-3; 8 bases agree with TRBD1. The CDR3 DNA sequence: TGTGCCAGCAGCTGGTCAGGGGGCGCAGCAGATACGCAGTATTTT. Residues: CASSWSGGAADTQYF.